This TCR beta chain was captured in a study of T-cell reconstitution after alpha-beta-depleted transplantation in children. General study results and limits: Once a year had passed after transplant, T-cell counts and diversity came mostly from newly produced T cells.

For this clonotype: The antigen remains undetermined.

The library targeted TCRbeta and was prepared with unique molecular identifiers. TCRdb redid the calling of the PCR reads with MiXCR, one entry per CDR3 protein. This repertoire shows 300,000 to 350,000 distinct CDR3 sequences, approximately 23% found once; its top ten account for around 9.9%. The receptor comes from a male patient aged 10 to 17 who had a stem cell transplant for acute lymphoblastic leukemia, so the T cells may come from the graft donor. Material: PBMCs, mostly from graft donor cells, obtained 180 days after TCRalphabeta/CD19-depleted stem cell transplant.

The chain's CDR3 is CASSSQGIGNQPQHF. The CDR3 DNA reads as TGTGCCAGCAGTTCTCAGGGAATTGGCAATCAGCCCCAGCATTTT. This rearrangement joins TRBV7-9 to TRBJ1-5; weak D call: TRBD1 (5 bases). The V end was cut by 6 bases, the J end by 2 bases, with 14 bases between. The CDR3 runs 15 residues. CDR1 is SEHNR, CDR2 FQNEAQ, per germline (reference sequence). The full variable domain, with the rest looked up from reference TRBV7-9 and TRBJ1-5, is DTGVSQNPRHKITKRGQNVTFRCDPISEHNRLYWYRQTLGQGPEFLTYFQNEAQLEKSRLLSDRFSAERPKGSFSTLEIQRTEQGDSAMYLCASSSQGIGNQPQHFGDGTRLSIL.